One and the same sample provided the 16 T cell receptor beta chains below, sequenced in a study of somatic mutations in cytotoxic T cells in rheumatoid arthritis (dated by TCRdb to the late 2010s). Library generation was performed with the immunoSEQ multiplex PCR assay. Imported from immuneACCESS, the table was reduced by TCRdb to in-frame sequences with V and J called. These copies leave out some clones; in studies compared against another copy, an unresolved V gene accounts for under half, and the cause of the remainder is not known. For this sample there are around 9,000 clones; around 75% appear just once. Less than 45% of the sample lies in the top ten. The sequenced sample consisted of CD8+ T cells sorted from blood. The receptors were gathered from an adult with rheumatoid arthritis.

This clone was counted only a few times. Other DNA variants within this sample encode the same CDR3. The chain uses TRBV6-5 and TRBJ2-2; perhaps TRBD2 as D (6 bases). The germline V gene encodes CDR1 MNHEY and CDR2 SVGAGI. The CDR3 has 16 residues. Between the trimmed V and J ends, which lost 2 bases and 0 bases, there was a span of 10 bases. The CDR3 coding sequence is TGTGCCAGCAGTTACGCGGGGACTGCGAACACCGGGGAGCTGTTTTTT. Its translation is CASSYAGTANTGELFF.

The genes are TRBV29-1 and TRBJ2-2; 8 positions agree with TRBD1. The ends lost 6 bases at V and 5 bases at J; junction bases unmatched: 11. This CDR3 is 15 amino acids long. Germline V gives CDR1 SQVTM, CDR2 ANQGSEA. CDR3 sequence reads: CSVTHGQGGTGELFF. Here the CDR3 DNA reads TGCAGCGTGACACATGGACAGGGTGGGACCGGGGAGCTGTTTTTT.

CDR3 nucleotide sequence: TGTGCCAGCATGGGCACCGGGGAGCTGTTTTTT. Its protein is CASMGTGELFF. The chain links TRBV6-5 to TRBJ2-2; D uncertain. CDR3 length: 11 amino acids. V shed 7 bases and J shed 4 bases, with 4 bases lying between them. From germline, CDR1 is MNHEY and CDR2 SVGAGI.

This chain uses TRBV5-6 with TRBJ1-2; D might be TRBD1 (6 bases). The germline V gene encodes CDR1 SGHDT and CDR2 YYEEEE. This CDR3 spans 15 amino acids. V was pared by 0 bases and J by 7 bases, with 16 bases between. CDR3 nucleotides: TGTGCCAGCAGCTTGGCGGGGGGGCTGAACGGTGGCTACACCTTC. The encoded protein is CASSLAGGLNGGYTF. The full variable domain, in which reference TRBV5-6 and TRBJ1-2 provide the parts outside the CDR3, is DAGVTQSPTHLIKTRGQQVTLRCSPKSGHDTVSWYQQALGQGPQFIFQYYEEEERQRGNFPDRFSGHQFPNYSSELNVNALLLGDSALYLCASSLAGGLNGGYTFGSGTRLTVV.

The gene calls are TRBV9 and TRBJ1-4; 9 bases line up with TRBD1. The germline V gene has CDR1 SGDLS and CDR2 YYNGEE. V gave up 2 bases and J gave up 8 bases; unmatched junction bases: 4. The CDR3 is made up of 14 amino acids. CDR3 nucleotide sequence: TGTGCCAGCAGCGTCGGGACAGGGCGGGAAAAACTGTTTTTT. This codes for CASSVGTGREKLFF.

The rearrangement links TRBV7-8 to TRBJ1-5; a possible D gene is TRBD1 (6 bases). Germline loops: CDR1 SGHVS, CDR2 FQNEAQ. Between the trimmed V and J ends, which lost 5 bases and 7 bases, there was a span of 12 bases. The CDR3 loop spans 13 amino acids. CDR3: CASSASRGQPQHF. DNA of the CDR3: TGTGCCAGCAGCGCCTCCAGGGGACAGCCCCAGCATTTT. Using reference TRBV7-8 and TRBJ1-5 for the parts outside the CDR3, the full variable domain is GAGVSQSPRYKVAKRGQDVALRCDPISGHVSLFWYQQALGQGPEFLTYFQNEAQLDKSGLPSDRFFAERPEGSVSTLKIQRTQQEDSAVYLCASSASRGQPQHFGDGTRLSIL.

This clone appeared a few times. The chain employs TRBV7-2 and TRBJ2-7; 7 bases agree with TRBD2. In germline, CDR1 is SGHTA, CDR2 FQGNSA. The CDR3 covers 14 residues. The J segment lost 6 bases and the V segment lost 2 bases, leaving 7 bases of the junction unmatched. CDR3 DNA sequence: TGTGCCAGCAGCTTATGGGGGTGGGGGGGCGAGCAGTACTTC. Translated, it gives CASSLWGWGGEQYF.

The rearrangement uses TRBV4-3 and TRBJ1-2; D is perhaps TRBD1 (6 bases). Germline-derived CDR1 and CDR2 are LGHNA and YSLEER. This CDR3 region has 15 residues. Trimming left V 4 bases short and J 6 bases short, with 18 bases between. The CDR3 loop reads CASSPRGGGRDGYTF. CDR3 nucleotide sequence: TGCGCCAGCAGCCCCCGCGGAGGGGGGCGCGATGGCTACACCTTC.

The chain combines TRBV19 with TRBJ2-7, with 11 bases identical to TRBD1. The CDR3 sequence is 14 residues long. CDR1 and CDR2 (germline): LNHDA, SQIVND (reference sequence). V gave up 5 bases and J gave up 5 bases; unmatched junction bases: 5. CDR3 loop: CASSARDRGNEQYF. As DNA, the CDR3 is TGTGCCAGTAGTGCCCGGGACAGGGGGAACGAGCAGTACTTC.

This sequence joins TRBV7-6 and TRBJ1-1; unclear D gene. There are 13 residues in the CDR3. Trimming took off 4 bases at V and 4 bases at J, with 10 bases between the two ends. Germline values: CDR1 SGHVS, CDR2 FNYEAQ. The CDR3 region is CASSSERVTEAFF. For the CDR3, the DNA is TGTGCCAGCAGCTCCGAGCGCGTCACTGAAGCTTTCTTT. The entire variable domain, with the rest obtained from reference TRBV7-6 and TRBJ1-1, is as follows: GAGVSQSPRYKVTKRGQDVALRCDPISGHVSLYWYRQALGQGPEFLTYFNYEAQQDKSGLPNDRFSAERPEGSISTLTIQRTEQRDSAMYRCASSSERVTEAFFGQGTRLTVV.

The CDR3 is CASSQEGDTPGGEQYF. The CDR3 DNA is TGCGCCAGCAGCCAAGAAGGGGACACTCCGGGGGGGGAGCAGTACTTC. This chain links TRBV4-1 with TRBJ2-7, with TRBD2 matching over 8 bases. The ends lost 0 bases at V and 7 bases at J; junction bases unmatched: 11. The V gene's germline CDR1 is MGHRA and CDR2 YSYEKL. This CDR3 is 16 amino acids long.

This clone has a handful of counts. The chain combines TRBV28 with TRBJ2-1, with TRBD2 identical over 12 bases. The CDR3 totals 19 residues. V lost 4 bases, J lost 5 bases, and 15 bases stayed unmatched. Per germline, CDR1 MDHEN and CDR2 SYDVKM. The CDR3 sequence: CASSSPFSSGRAAHNEQFF. Here the CDR3 DNA reads TGTGCCAGCAGTTCCCCCTTTTCTAGCGGGAGGGCCGCCCACAATGAGCAGTTCTTC.

The CDR3 region has the DNA TGTGCCAGTATCCCCGTCGGTTTAAGCAATCAGCCCCAGCATTTT. It codes for CASIPVGLSNQPQHF. This chain links TRBV28 with TRBJ1-5, with unresolved D. The CDR3 extends over 15 amino acids. CDR1 is MDHEN and CDR2 is SYDVKM in the germline V gene. V shed 9 bases and J shed 1 base, with 16 bases lying between them. Full variable domain (outside the CDR3, taken from reference TRBV28 and TRBJ1-5): DVKVTQSSRYLVKRTGEKVFLECVQDMDHENMFWYRQDPGLGLRLIYFSYDVKMKEKGDIPEGYSVSREKKERFSLILESASTNQTSMYLCASIPVGLSNQPQHFGDGTRLSIL.

This clone appeared a few times. The chain recombines TRBV11-3 with TRBJ2-1; D call uncertain. The V and J ends lost 1 base and 7 bases respectively, with 8 bases between them. The CDR3 runs 13 residues. Germline CDR1 and CDR2: SGHNT and YENEEA. The CDR3 bases are TGTGCCAGCAGCTTAGCTGTGGGGAATGAGCAGTTCTTC. Translation: CASSLAVGNEQFF. Using reference TRBV11-3 and TRBJ2-1 for the parts outside the CDR3, the full variable domain is EAGVVQSPRYKIIEKKQPVAFWCNPISGHNTLYWYLQNLGQGPELLIRYENEEAVDDSQLPKDRFSAERLKGVDSTLKIQPAELGDSAVYLCASSLAVGNEQFFGPGTRLTVL.

CDR3 protein: CASSQLSGTEAFF. The CDR3, as DNA: TGCGCCAGCAGCCAACTCTCGGGCACTGAAGCTTTCTTT. The rearrangement uses TRBV4-3 and TRBJ1-1; D unclear. This CDR3 has 13 residues. The V gene lost 2 bases and the J gene lost 4 bases, with 8 bases spanning the gap. Germline V gene lookup returns CDR1 LGHNA and CDR2 YSLEER.

This clone was observed a single time. J is TRBJ2-7 and V is TRBV9; 7 bases match TRBD1. The CDR3 loop spans 16 amino acids. CDR1 is SGDLS and CDR2 is YYNGEE in the germline V gene. Germline trimming cut 0 bases from V and 4 bases from J; bases unmatched to any gene: 10. The CDR3: CASSVDLGRGKYEQYF. CDR3 in DNA: TGTGCCAGCAGCGTAGATCTTGGCAGGGGGAAGTACGAGCAGTACTTC.